This T cell receptor (beta chain) was identified in a study of shared clonotypes between healthy human individuals. General study findings and limits: The donor pool, a small one, limited the genetic and exposure-history diversity represented.

Of note for this clone: The antigen remains unidentified.

Profiled with immunoSEQ multiplex PCR; TCRdb holds only in-frame clones, not every one. The sample lists approximately 980,000 clones, about 80% occurring once. CD4+ cells yielded CD45RA+ naive and CD45RA-negative memory subsets. Germline CDR1 KGHSH, CDR2 LQKENI. Losses at the gene ends were 2 bases for V and 4 bases for J; bases not matched to a gene: 7. The CDR3 consists of 16 residues. Source material: memory CD4+ T cells sorted from blood. Subset of the sample: CD45RA-negative fraction. The chain recombines TRBV18 with TRBJ2-5, with 10 nucleotides matching TRBD2. The sequence derives from a man younger than 30 in good health. The CDR3 spells CASSPNSGGTRETQYF. As DNA, the CDR3 is TGTGCCAGCTCACCAAATAGCGGGGGGACCCGAGAGACCCAGTACTTC.